This TCR beta chain was retrieved from a study of control samples from healthy donors and cancer patients (dated by TCRdb to about 2020). As encoded in the germline V gene (reference sequence), CDR1 is DFQATT while CDR2 is SNEGSKA. The CDR3, cysteine through phenylalanine, is 11 amino acids long. The retained sequence is limited to the CDR3, 33 bases, with the frame set at the first base. Deletion took 5 bases off V and 1 base off J, with a span of 6 bases between the germline ends. Receptor libraries were prepared by the immunoSEQ multiplex PCR assay. The table was pulled from immuneACCESS by TCRdb, which kept in-frame rearrangements only. Such tables lose some clones; where checked, under half of the loss comes from unresolved V genes, and the rest has no known cause. This sample holds 57,000 or so clones; nearly 90% were observed only once. The ten top clones hold around 6% of the sample. With respect to this clone: There is no known antigen for this receptor. Per-base quality was not reported, and no clone a single base away is much larger than it. Other DNA sequences in this sample translate to the same CDR3.

What was sequenced was PBMCs. The receptor was derived from a man aged 60 to 69 with colorectal cancer. The rearranged segments are TRBV20-1 and TRBJ2-7, with no confidently assigned D gene. The CDR3 region reads CSALLSYEQYF. The sequence in DNA is TGCAGTGCTTTACTTTCCTACGAGCAGTACTTC.